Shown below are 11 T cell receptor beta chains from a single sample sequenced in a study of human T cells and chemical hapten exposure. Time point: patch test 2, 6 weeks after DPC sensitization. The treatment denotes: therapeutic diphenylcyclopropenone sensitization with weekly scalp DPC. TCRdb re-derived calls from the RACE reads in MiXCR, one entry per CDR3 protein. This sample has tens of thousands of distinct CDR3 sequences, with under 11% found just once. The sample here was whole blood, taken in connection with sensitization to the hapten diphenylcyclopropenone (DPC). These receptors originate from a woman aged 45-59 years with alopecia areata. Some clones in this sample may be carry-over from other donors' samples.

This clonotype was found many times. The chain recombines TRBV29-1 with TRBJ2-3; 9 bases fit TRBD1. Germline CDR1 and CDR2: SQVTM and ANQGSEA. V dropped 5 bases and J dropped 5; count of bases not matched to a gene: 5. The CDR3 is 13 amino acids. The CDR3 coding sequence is TGCAGCGTTCGGGACAGGGTCATAGATACGCAGTATTTT. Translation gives CSVRDRVIDTQYF.

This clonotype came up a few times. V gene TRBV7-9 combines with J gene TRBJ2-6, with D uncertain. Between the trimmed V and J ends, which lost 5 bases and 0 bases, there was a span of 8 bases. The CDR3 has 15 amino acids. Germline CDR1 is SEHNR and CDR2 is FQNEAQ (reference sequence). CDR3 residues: CASSVESSGANVLTF. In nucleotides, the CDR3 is TGTGCCAGCAGCGTAGAGAGCTCTGGGGCCAACGTCCTGACTTTC.

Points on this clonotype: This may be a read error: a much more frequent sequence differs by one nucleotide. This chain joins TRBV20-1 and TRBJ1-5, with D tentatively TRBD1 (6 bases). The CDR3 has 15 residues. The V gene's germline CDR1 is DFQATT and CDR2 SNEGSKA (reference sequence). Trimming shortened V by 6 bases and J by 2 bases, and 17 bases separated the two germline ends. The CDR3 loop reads CSAHGGQTCNQPQHF. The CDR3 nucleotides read TGCAGTGCCCACGGAGGACAGACGTGCAATCAGCCCCAGCATTTT.

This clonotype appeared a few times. The CDR3 spells CSTPRTQGSNEQYF. CDR3 sequence (DNA): TGCAGTACACCTAGGACACAGGGGTCCAACGAGCAGTACTTC. The rearrangement uses TRBV20-1 and TRBJ2-7, with 7 bases matching TRBD1. V lost 8 bases to trimming and J lost 5 bases; unmatched junction nucleotides: 15. Germline loops: CDR1 DFQATT, CDR2 SNEGSKA (reference sequence). The CDR3 is made up of 14 amino acids.

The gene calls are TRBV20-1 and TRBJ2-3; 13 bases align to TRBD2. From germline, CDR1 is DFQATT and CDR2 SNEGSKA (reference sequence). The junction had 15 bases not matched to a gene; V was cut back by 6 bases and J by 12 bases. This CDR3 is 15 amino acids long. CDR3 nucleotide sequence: TGCAGTGCCAGAACTTGGACTAGCGGGAGCGAACCACAGTATTTT. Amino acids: CSARTWTSGSEPQYF.

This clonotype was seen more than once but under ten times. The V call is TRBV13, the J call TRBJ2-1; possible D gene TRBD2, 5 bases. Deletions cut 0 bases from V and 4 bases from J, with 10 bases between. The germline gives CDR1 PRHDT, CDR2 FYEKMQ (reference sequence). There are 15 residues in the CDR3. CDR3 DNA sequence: TGTGCCAGCAGCTTAGGGAGGGTGGGATACAATGAGCAGTTCTTC. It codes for CASSLGRVGYNEQFF.

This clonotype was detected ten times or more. The CDR3 coding sequence is TGTGCCAGCAGCCGGGGACGGCAAGCCGAGACCCAGTACTTC. Amino acids: CASSRGRQAETQYF. The J gene is TRBJ2-5, the V gene TRBV5-4, with D tentatively TRBD1 or TRBD2 (5 bases each). Germline-derived CDR1 and CDR2 are SGHNT and YYREEE (reference sequence). CDR3 length: 14 residues. Trimming took 4 bases from V and 5 from J, leaving 15 bases between them.

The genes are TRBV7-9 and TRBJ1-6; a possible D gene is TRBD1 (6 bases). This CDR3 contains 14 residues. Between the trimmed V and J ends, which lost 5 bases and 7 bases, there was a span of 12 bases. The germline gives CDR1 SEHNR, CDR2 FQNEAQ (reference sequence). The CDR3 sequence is CASSKPGQNSPLHF. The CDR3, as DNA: TGTGCCAGCAGCAAACCGGGACAAAATTCACCCCTCCACTTT.

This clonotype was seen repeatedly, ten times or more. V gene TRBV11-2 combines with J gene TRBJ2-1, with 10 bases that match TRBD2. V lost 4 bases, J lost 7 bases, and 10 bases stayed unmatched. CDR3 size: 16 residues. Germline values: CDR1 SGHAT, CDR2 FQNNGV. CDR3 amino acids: CASSWEFSSGRNEQFF. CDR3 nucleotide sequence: TGTGCCAGCAGCTGGGAGTTTTCTAGCGGGAGAAATGAGCAGTTCTTC.

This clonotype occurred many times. Written as DNA, the CDR3 is TGTGCCAGCAGCCCCACGAGATCGGGTGCTGAAGCTTTCTTT. Amino acids: CASSPTRSGAEAFF. J is TRBJ1-1 and V is TRBV7-8; D gene unclear. The germline V and J ends were trimmed by 5 bases and 6 bases, with 16 bases remaining between them. The CDR3 contains 14 residues. Germline V lookup: CDR1 SGHVS, CDR2 FQNEAQ.

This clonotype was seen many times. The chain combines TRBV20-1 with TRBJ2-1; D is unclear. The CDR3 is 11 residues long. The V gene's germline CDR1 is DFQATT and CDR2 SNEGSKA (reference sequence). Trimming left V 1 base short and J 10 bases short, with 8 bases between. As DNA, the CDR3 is TGCAGTGCTAGAGTCGGGCGAGAGCAGTTCTTC. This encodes CSARVGREQFF.